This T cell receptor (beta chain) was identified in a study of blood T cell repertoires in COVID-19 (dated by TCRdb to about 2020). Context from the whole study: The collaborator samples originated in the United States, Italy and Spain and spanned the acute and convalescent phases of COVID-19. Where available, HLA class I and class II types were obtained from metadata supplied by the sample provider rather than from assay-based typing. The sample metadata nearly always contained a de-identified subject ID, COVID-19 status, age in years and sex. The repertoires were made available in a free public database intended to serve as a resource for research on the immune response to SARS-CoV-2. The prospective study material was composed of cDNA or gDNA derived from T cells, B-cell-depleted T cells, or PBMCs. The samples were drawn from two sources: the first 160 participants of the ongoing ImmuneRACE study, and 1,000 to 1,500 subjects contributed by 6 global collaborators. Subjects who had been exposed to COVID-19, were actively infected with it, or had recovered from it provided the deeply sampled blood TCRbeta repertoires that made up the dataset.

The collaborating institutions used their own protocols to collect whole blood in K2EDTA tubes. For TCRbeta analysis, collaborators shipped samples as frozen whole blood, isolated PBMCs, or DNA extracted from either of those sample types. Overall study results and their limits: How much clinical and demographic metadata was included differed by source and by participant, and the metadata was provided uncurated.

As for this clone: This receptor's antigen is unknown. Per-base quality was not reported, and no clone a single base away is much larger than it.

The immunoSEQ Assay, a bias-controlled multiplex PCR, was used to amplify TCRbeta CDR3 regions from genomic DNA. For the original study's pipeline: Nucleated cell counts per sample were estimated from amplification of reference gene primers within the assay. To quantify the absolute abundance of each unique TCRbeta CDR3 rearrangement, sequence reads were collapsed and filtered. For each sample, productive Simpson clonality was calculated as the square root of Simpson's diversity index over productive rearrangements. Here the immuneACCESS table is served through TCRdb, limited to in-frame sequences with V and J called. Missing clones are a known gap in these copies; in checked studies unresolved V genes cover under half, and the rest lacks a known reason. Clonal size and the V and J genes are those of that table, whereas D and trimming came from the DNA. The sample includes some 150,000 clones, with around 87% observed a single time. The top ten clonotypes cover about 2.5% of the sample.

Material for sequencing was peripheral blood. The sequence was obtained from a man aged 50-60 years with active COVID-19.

The bases are TGTGCCAGCAGTGAAGCACAGACGGCCCAAACGCAGTATTTT. The encoded protein is CASSEAQTAQTQYF. This receptor chain uses TRBV2 and TRBJ2-3, with the D gene too uncertain to name. V lost 0 bases and J lost 9 bases; the stretch between them is 13 bases long. The CDR3 contains 14 residues, cysteine and phenylalanine counted. The kept DNA is CDR3 alone, 42 bases in frame from the first base. Reading the germline V gene gives CDR1 SNHLY and CDR2 FYNNEI.